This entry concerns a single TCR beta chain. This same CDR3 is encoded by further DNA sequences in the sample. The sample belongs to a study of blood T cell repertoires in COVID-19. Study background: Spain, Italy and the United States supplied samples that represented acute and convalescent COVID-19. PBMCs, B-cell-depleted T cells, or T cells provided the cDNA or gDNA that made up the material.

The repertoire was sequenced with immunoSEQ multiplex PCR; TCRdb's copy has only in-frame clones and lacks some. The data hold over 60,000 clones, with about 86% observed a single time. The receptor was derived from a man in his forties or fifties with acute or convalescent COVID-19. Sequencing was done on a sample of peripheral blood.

Written as DNA, the CDR3 is TGTGCCAGCAGCCCGACGGGACTGGGAGGCTACACCTTC. Its translation is CASSPTGLGGYTF. The chain carries TRBV28 and TRBJ1-2; D may be TRBD1 (5 bases). Between the trimmed V and J ends, which lost 6 bases and 8 bases, there was a span of 16 bases. This CDR3 spans 13 amino acids. Germline V gene data show CDR1 as MDHEN and CDR2 as SYDVKM.